These 19 T cell receptor beta chains were all obtained from the same sample, sequenced in a study of neoadjuvant nivolumab and ipilimumab in lung cancer. Data came from immunoSEQ multiplex PCR; TCRdb stores just in-frame clones and leaves some out. Seen here are approximately 9,300 clones, 75% to 80% observed once, and the top ten hold roughly 7.4%. Here the sequenced sample was tumor tissue, taken after neoadjuvant nivolumab, alone or with ipilimumab, at or shortly before surgery. Source of these receptors: an adult with non-small cell lung cancer. Some clones in this sample may be carry-over from other donors' samples.

This sequence joins TRBV5-4 and TRBJ2-7; D remains unclear. Per the germline V gene, CDR1 is SGHNT and CDR2 is YYREEE (reference sequence). V lost 4 bases to trimming and J lost 4 bases, with 15 bases between them. The CDR3 has 14 amino acids. CDR3: CASSPGTVMYEQYF. The CDR3 DNA sequence: TGTGCCAGCAGCCCCGGTACCGTGATGTACGAGCAGTACTTC.

The chain has TRBV18 and TRBJ2-7; TRBD2 might be the D (7 bases). Trimming took off 4 bases at V and 3 bases at J, with 10 bases between the two ends. The CDR3 spans 13 residues. CDR1 and CDR2 from the germline V gene are KGHSH and LQKENI. CDR3 in amino acids: CASSRGGLYEQYF. DNA for the CDR3: TGTGCCAGCTCACGGGGGGGGCTCTACGAGCAGTACTTC. Complete variable domain (other parts from reference TRBV18 and TRBJ2-7): NAGVMQNPRHLVRRRGQEARLRCSPMKGHSHVYWYRQLPEEGLKFMVYLQKENIIDESGMPKERFSAEFPKEGPSILRIQQVVRGDSAAYFCASSRGGLYEQYFGPGTRLTVT.

The chain has TRBV7-8 and TRBJ2-5, with 13 bases matching TRBD2. Germline CDR1 is SGHVS and CDR2 is FQNEAQ. J lost 2 bases, V lost 1 base, and 7 bases had no gene match. CDR3 length: 18 amino acids. The CDR3 region has the DNA TGTGCCAGCAGCTTAGGGACTAGCGGGAGAAGGGGGCAAGAGACCCAGTACTTC. Amino acids: CASSLGTSGRRGQETQYF.

V is TRBV4-2 and J is TRBJ1-1; unclear D gene. CDR3 length: 16 amino acids. CDR1 is LGHNA and CDR2 is YNFKEQ in the germline V gene. The V end lost 5 bases, the J end lost 1 base, and 17 bases lay between the germline ends. CDR3 loop: CASSTAWLTQNTEAFF. DNA of the CDR3: TGTGCCAGCAGCACCGCCTGGTTGACCCAGAACACTGAAGCTTTCTTT.

The V and J genes are TRBV10-1 and TRBJ1-5; no reliable D call. This CDR3 contains 13 residues. Germline V gene lookup returns CDR1 WNHNN and CDR2 SYGVQD (reference sequence). V lost 2 bases to trimming and J lost 5 bases, with 7 bases between them. The CDR3 DNA sequence: TGCGCCAGCAGTGAGCCGGAGGATCAGCCCCAGCATTTT. Its protein is CASSEPEDQPQHF.

This clone was observed a single time. The chain links TRBV7-9 to TRBJ2-7, with 8 positions matching TRBD1. Germline V gives CDR1 SEHNR, CDR2 FQNEAQ (reference sequence). Trimming at V came to 1 base and at J to 2 bases, leaving 4 bases not matched to a gene. The CDR3 spans 15 residues. The CDR3 here is CASSLEQGGTYEQYF. CDR3 nucleotides: TGTGCCAGCAGCTTAGAACAGGGGGGAACCTACGAGCAGTACTTC.

Only a few counts were recorded for this clone. This sequence joins TRBV5-5 and TRBJ2-3, with 9 bases lining up with TRBD1. Germline CDR1 SGHKS, CDR2 YYEKEE (reference sequence). With V trimmed by 4 bases and J by 5 bases, 5 bases remained unmatched. This CDR3 spans 14 amino acids. CDR3 region: CASSRDRVGDTQYF. Written as DNA, the CDR3 is TGTGCCAGCAGCCGGGACAGGGTGGGAGATACGCAGTATTTT.

V usage is TRBV4-1 and J usage is TRBJ1-2, with D possibly being TRBD1 (5 bases). Trimming took 0 bases from V and 4 from J, leaving 12 bases between them. This CDR3 is built from 15 residues. Per germline, CDR1 MGHRA and CDR2 YSYEKL. The CDR3 sequence: CASSQDRSGSYGYTF. For the CDR3, the DNA is TGCGCCAGCAGCCAAGATCGTTCAGGGAGCTATGGCTACACCTTC.

The chain joins TRBV6-5 to TRBJ1-5, with D tentatively TRBD1 (6 bases). CDR1 is MNHEY, CDR2 SVGAGI, per germline. The CDR3 totals 14 residues. Trimming shortened V by 5 bases and J by 10 bases, and 18 bases separated the two germline ends. The CDR3 is CASSRDRPPEPQHF. For the CDR3, the DNA is TGTGCCAGCAGTCGTGACAGGCCTCCAGAACCCCAGCATTTT.

In this sample, this clone turned up a few times. V gene TRBV7-2 combines with J gene TRBJ2-2; D is possibly TRBD2 (6 bases). The V gene lost 4 bases and the J gene lost 1 base, with 10 bases spanning the gap. CDR1 is SGHTA, CDR2 FQGNSA, per germline. The CDR3 extends over 15 amino acids. The CDR3 DNA is TGTGCCAGCAGCTCGACTAGATGGAACACCGGGGAGCTGTTTTTT. Its protein product is CASSSTRWNTGELFF.

The CDR3 protein is CASSLGPWAGVQGQETQYF. Here the CDR3 DNA reads TGTGCCAGCAGCTTAGGGCCTTGGGCGGGAGTTCAAGGGCAAGAGACCCAGTACTTC. The rearrangement links TRBV11-2 to TRBJ2-5; 7 nucleotides match TRBD2. The CDR3 is 19 residues long. Germline CDR1 reads SGHAT; CDR2 reads FQNNGV. V shed 1 base and J 2 bases; nucleotides not matched to a gene: 16.

V usage is TRBV7-3 and J usage is TRBJ2-2, with D possibly TRBD2 on 6 matching bases. Germline V lookup: CDR1 SGHTA, CDR2 FQGTGA. The V end was cut by 2 bases, the J end by 5 bases, with 18 bases between. This CDR3 spans 17 amino acids. DNA for the CDR3: TGTGCCAGCAGCTTAGTCGGTCCCGGGAGCAAGACCGGGGAGCTGTTTTTT. It encodes CASSLVGPGSKTGELFF.

The J gene is TRBJ2-5, the V gene TRBV11-2; the match to TRBD2 covers 11 bases. In germline, CDR1 is SGHAT, CDR2 FQNNGV. This CDR3 is built from 17 residues. V lost 4 bases and J lost 5; bases outside the gene matches: 12. The DNA of the CDR3 is TGTGCCAGCAGCTGGGGGACTAGCGGCCATCCTCGGGAGACCCAGTACTTC. Its protein is CASSWGTSGHPRETQYF.

This sequence joins TRBV5-5 and TRBJ2-2, with D tentatively TRBD2 (6 bases). V lost 9 bases, J lost 7 bases, and 22 bases lay in between. Looked up from germline, CDR1 is SGHKS and CDR2 is YYEKEE (reference sequence). This CDR3 contains 15 residues. CDR3: CATTPGWRGDGELFF. CDR3 sequence (DNA): TGTGCCACCACCCCCGGGTGGCGGGGAGACGGGGAGCTGTTTTTT.

The V and J genes are TRBV9 and TRBJ1-5, with a tentative D call TRBD1 (5 bases). Between the trimmed V and J ends, which lost 1 base and 0 bases, there was a span of 14 bases. The CDR3 has 17 residues. Germline CDR1 reads SGDLS; CDR2 reads YYNGEE. As DNA, the CDR3 is TGTGCCAGCAGCGTAATAACTCGCAGGGTTAGCAATCAGCCCCAGCATTTT. Protein product: CASSVITRRVSNQPQHF.

The genes are TRBV6-5 and TRBJ2-1; D is possibly TRBD2 (6 bases). Germline V gene sequence: CDR1 MNHEY, CDR2 SVGAGI. This CDR3 spans 12 amino acids. The V gene lost 8 bases and the J gene lost 8 bases, with 13 bases spanning the gap. CDR3 bases: TGTGCCAGCGGGGACTCAAGCTATGAGCAGTTCTTC. This sequence encodes CASGDSSYEQFF.

The rearrangement uses TRBV27 and TRBJ2-2; D remains ambiguous. The CDR3 sequence is 12 residues long. Germline V gene sequence: CDR1 MNHEY, CDR2 SMNVEV (reference sequence). Trimming shortened V by 7 bases and J by 11 bases, and 14 bases separated the two germline ends. CDR3 in DNA: TGTGCCAGCACCCGCTCTGGAGCTGAGCTGTTTTTT. Its protein product is CASTRSGAELFF.

The V and J genes are TRBV5-4 and TRBJ1-2; D uncertain. Germline V CDR1 and CDR2: SGHNT, YYREEE (reference sequence). The CDR3 is made up of 16 amino acids. Trimming pared 4 bases from V and 8 bases from J, leaving 24 bases between. CDR3 protein: CASSRLESEGVRGYTF. DNA of the CDR3: TGTGCCAGCAGCCGTCTAGAATCTGAGGGAGTGCGGGGCTACACCTTC.

The chain employs TRBV18 and TRBJ1-1; the match to TRBD1 covers 7 bases. The V and J ends lost 3 bases and 1 base, in that order; junction bases with no gene match: 5. The CDR3 spans 15 residues. The germline gives CDR1 KGHSH, CDR2 LQKENI. The CDR3: CASSPIQGGNTEAFF. The CDR3 DNA sequence: TGTGCCAGCTCACCGATCCAGGGGGGGAACACTGAAGCTTTCTTT. Full variable domain (rest looked up from reference TRBV18 and TRBJ1-1): NAGVMQNPRHLVRRRGQEARLRCSPMKGHSHVYWYRQLPEEGLKFMVYLQKENIIDESGMPKERFSAEFPKEGPSILRIQQVVRGDSAAYFCASSPIQGGNTEAFFGQGTRLTVV.